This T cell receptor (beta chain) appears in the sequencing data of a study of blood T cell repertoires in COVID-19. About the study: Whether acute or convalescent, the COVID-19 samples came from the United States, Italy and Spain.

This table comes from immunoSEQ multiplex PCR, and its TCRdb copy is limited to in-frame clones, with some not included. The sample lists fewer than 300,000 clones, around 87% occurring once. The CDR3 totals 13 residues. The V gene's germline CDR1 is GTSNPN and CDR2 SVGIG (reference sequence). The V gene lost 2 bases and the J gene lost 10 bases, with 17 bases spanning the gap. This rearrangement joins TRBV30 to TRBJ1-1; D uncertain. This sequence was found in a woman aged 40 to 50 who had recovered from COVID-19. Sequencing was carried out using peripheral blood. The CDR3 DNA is TGTGCCTGGAGTCCCCAAAGGCGGTCAAGAGCTTTCTTT. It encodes CAWSPQRRSRAFF.